The clone carrying this T cell receptor (beta chain) has only a few counts. Its antigen is still unknown. Diagnosis rested on symptoms, serum thyroxine and TRAb, thyroid ultrasound, and orbital computed tomography. The blood sample was taken at first hyperthyroidism diagnosis, before any ophthalmopathy symptoms. The investigators amplified TCR beta CDR3 regions from RNA transcripts. A set of HTBI primers served as the primers for a first-round RT-PCR of the TCR CDR3. TCRdb reanalysed the multiplex PCR reads using MiXCR and keeps one entry per CDR3 protein. This sample has about 180,000 distinct CDR3 sequences, with roughly 9.4% found just once. The sample is drawn from a study of T cells in Graves' hyperthyroidism and ophthalmopathy. Study-wide background: Pretreatment peripheral blood was obtained at initial diagnosis. Points from the study as a whole: Ophthalmopathy was told apart from stable hyperthyroidism by a 13 V-J model.

The CDR3 totals 21 residues. V was cut by 3 bases and J by 5 bases, with 32 bases left in between. Per germline, CDR1 LGHNA and CDR2 YNFKEQ. The sample comprised blood. The receptor comes from a woman aged 18-29 years with Graves' hyperthyroidism that later progressed to Graves' ophthalmopathy. The J gene is TRBJ2-1, the V gene TRBV4-2; tentatively, D is TRBD1 or TRBD2 (6 bases each). CDR3 amino acids: CASSQGLILAGNREMNNEQFF. The CDR3 DNA follows: TGTGCCAGCAGCCAGGGCTTAATACTGGCGGGAAACAGGGAGATGAACAATGAGCAGTTCTTC.